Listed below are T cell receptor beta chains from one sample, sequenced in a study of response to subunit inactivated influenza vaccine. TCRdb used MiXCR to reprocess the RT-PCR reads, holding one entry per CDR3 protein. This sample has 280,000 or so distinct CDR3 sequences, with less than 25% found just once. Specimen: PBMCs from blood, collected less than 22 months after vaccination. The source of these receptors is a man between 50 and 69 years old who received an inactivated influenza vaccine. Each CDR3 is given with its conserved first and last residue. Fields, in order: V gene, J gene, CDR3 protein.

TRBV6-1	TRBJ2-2	CASSPPGLVGEHTGELFF
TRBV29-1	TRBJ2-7	CSADIVDEQYF
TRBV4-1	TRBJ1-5	CASSQVPGGNQPQHF
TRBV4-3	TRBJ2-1	CASSHGTSASYNEQFF
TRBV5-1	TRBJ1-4	CASSLGIGTTNEKLFF
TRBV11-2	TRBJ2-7	CAKEDIDGEQYF
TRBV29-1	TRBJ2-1	CSVAFDSYNEQFF
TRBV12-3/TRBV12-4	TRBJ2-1	CASSPRNSREQFF
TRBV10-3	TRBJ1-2	CAISGGQPYGYTF
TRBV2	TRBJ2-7	CASSADGHEQYF
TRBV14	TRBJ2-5	CASSQAGLRTQYF
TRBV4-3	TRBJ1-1	CASSQDTATNTEAFF
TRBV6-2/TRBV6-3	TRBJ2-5	CASSVQVHQETQYF
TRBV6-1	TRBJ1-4	CASRAHATNEKLFF
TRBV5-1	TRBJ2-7	CASSRGQGILFEQYF
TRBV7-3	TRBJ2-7	CASSLEITGPREQYF
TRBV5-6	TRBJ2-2	CASSFVGTGELFF
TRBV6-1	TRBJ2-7	CASRDTGYEQYF
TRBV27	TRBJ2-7	CASSDFGRDYEQYF
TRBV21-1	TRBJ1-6	CASSKRRGWSPLHF
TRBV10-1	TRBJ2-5	CASSESGVRAGKQETQYF
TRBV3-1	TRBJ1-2	CASSSQDRGGVYTF
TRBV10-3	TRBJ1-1	CAISEGDTEAFF
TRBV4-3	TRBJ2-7	CASSQASGTNYEQYF
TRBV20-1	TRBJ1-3	CSARSPSSGNTIYF
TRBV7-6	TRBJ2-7	CASSLSPGTGSYEQYF
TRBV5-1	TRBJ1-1	CASSIGGRVNTEAFF
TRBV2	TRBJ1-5	CASSEENAQPQHF
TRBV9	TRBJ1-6	CASSAYRSSYNSPLHF
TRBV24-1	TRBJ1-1	CATSDFGGTEAFF
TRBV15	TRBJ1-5	CATSRQGANQPQHF
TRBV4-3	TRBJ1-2	CASSQDPGLGYGYTF
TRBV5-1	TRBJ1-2	CASSYLQGNNYGYTF
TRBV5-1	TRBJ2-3	CASSLTGGGTDTQYF
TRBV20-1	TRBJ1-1	CSASVQGNTEAFF
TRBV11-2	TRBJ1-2	CASSSPAVPLSYGYTF
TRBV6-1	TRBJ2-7	CASRLGGSSEQYF
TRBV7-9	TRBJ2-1	CASSGRLAGFNEQFF
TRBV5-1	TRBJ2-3	CASSLVGTAGGDTQYF
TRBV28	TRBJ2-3	CASSPGLAGGHYTQYF